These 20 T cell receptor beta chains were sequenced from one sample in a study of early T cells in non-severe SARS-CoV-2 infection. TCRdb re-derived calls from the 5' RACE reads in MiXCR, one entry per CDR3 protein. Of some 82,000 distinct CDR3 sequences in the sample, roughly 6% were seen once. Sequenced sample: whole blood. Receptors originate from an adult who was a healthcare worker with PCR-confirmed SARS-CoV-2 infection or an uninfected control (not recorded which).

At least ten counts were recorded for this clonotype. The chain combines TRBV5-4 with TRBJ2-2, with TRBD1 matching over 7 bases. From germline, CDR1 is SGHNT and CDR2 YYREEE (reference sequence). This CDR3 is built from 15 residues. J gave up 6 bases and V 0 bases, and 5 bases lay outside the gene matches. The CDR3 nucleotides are TGTGCCAGCAGCTTGGCCCCTGGACAGGCCGGGGAGCTGTTTTTT. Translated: CASSLAPGQAGELFF.

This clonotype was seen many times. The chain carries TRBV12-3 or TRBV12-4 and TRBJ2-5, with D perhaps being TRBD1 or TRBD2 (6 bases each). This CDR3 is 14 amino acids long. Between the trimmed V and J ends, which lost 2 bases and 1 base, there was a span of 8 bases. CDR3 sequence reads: CASSLWGAQETQYF. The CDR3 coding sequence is TGTGCCAGCAGTTTATGGGGGGCCCAAGAGACCCAGTACTTC.

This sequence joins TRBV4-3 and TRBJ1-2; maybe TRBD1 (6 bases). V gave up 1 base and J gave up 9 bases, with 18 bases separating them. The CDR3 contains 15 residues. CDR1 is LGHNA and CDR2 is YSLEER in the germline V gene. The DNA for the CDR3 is TGCGCCAGCAGCCAAGGTGTGATGGGACAAGGTAGCTACACCTTC. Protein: CASSQGVMGQGSYTF.

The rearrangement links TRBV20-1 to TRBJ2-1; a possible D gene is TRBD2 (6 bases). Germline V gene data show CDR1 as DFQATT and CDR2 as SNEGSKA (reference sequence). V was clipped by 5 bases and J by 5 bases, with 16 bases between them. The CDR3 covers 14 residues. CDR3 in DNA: TGCAGTGCTCCCCCGAGCGGGTTCCACAATGAGCAGTTCTTC. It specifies CSAPPSGFHNEQFF.

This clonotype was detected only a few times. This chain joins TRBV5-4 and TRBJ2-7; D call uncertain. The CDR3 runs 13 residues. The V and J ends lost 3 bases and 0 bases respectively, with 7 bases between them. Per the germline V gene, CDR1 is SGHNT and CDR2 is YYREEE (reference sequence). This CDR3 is CASSSKSSYEQYF. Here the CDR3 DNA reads TGTGCCAGCAGCTCCAAAAGCTCCTACGAGCAGTACTTC.

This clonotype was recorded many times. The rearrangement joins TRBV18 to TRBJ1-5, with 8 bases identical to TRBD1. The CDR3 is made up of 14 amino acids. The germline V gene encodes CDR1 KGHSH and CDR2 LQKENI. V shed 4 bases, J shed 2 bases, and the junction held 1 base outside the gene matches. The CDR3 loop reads CASSQGQGNQPQHF. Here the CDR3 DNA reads TGTGCCAGCTCACAGGGACAGGGCAATCAGCCCCAGCATTTT.

This CDR3 reads CASSQDGQGELFF. The CDR3 DNA reads TGTGCCAGCAGCCAAGACGGACAGGGGGAGCTGTTTTTT. The gene calls are TRBV4-2 and TRBJ2-2, with D perhaps matching TRBD1 (6 bases). The germline V gene has CDR1 LGHNA and CDR2 YNFKEQ. Trimming stripped 0 bases from V and 8 bases from J, with 7 bases between. CDR3 length: 13 residues.

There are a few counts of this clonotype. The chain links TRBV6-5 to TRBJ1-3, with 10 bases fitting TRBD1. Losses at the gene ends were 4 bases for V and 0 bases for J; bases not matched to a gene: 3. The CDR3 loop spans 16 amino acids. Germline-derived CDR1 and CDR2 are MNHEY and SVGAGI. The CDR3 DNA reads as TGTGCCAGCAGTTCCCGGGACAGGGGCTCTGGAAACACCATATATTTT. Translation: CASSSRDRGSGNTIYF.

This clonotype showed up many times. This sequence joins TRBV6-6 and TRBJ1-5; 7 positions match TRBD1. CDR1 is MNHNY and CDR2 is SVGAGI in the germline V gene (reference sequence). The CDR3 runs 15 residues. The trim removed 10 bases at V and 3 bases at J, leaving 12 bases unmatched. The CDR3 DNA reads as TGTGCCACCAATTCTAACGGACAGGTCAATCAGCCCCAGCATTTT. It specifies CATNSNGQVNQPQHF.

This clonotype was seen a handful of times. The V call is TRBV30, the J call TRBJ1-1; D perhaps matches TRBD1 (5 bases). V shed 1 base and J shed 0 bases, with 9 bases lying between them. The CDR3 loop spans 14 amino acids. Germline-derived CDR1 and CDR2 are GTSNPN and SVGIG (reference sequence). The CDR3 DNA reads TGTGCCTGGAGTGACGACAGATTGAACACTGAAGCTTTCTTT. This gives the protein CAWSDDRLNTEAFF.

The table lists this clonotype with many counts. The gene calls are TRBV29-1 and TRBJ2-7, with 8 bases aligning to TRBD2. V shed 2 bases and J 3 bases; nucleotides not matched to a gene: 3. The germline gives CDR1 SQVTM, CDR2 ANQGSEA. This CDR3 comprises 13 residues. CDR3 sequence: CSVESGRDYEQYF. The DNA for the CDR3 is TGCAGCGTTGAATCCGGGAGGGACTACGAGCAGTACTTC.

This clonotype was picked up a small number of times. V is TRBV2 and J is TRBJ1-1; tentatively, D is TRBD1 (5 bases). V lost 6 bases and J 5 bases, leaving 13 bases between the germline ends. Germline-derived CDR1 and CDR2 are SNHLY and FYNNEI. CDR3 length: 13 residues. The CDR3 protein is CASRLGVETEAFF. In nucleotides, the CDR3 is TGTGCCAGCAGACTGGGGGTTGAGACTGAAGCTTTCTTT.

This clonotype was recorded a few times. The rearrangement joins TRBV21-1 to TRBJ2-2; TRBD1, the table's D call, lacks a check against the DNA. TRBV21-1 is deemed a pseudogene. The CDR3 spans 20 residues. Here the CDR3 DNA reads TGTGCCAGCAGCATATCGGGACCGGTTTTTTCGAGTTTATTCGCCGGGGAGCTGTTTTTT. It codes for CASSISGPVFSSLFAGELFF.

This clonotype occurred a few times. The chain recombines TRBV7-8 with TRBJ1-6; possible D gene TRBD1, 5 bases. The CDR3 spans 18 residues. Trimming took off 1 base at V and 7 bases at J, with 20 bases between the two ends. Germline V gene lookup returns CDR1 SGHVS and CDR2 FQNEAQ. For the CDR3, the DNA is TGTGCCAGCAGCTTAGGGGGTTTTTGGCGGACAATGAATTCACCCCTCCACTTT. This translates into CASSLGGFWRTMNSPLHF.

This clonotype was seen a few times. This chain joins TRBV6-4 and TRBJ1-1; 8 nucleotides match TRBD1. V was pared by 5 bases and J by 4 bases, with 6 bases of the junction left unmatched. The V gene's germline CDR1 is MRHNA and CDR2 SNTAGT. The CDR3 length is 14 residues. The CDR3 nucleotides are TGTGCCAGCAGTCGACAGGGGCAAAGCACTGAAGCTTTCTTT. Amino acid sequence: CASSRQGQSTEAFF.

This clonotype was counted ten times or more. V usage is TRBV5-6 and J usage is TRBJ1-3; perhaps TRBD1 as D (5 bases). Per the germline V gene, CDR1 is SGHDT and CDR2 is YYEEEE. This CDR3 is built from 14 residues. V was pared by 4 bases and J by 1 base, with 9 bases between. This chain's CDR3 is CASSVTGSGNTIYF. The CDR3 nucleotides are TGTGCCAGCAGCGTCACAGGATCTGGAAACACCATATATTTT.

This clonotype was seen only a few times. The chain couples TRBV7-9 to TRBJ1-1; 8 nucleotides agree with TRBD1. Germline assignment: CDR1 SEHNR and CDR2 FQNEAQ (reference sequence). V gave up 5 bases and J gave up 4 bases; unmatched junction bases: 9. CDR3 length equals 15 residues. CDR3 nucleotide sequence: TGTGCCAGCAGCCGGACAGGGAGGTTGAGCACTGAAGCTTTCTTT. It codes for CASSRTGRLSTEAFF.

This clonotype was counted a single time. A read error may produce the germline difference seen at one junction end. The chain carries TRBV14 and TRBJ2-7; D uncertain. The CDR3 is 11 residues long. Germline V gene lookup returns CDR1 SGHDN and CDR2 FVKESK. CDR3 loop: CAGSQGYEQYF. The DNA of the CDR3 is TGTGCCGGCAGCCAAGGCTACGAGCAGTACTTC. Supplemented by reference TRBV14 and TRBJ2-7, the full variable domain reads EAGVTQFPSHSVIEKGQTVTLRCDPISGHDNLYWYRRVMGKEIKFLLHFVKESKQDESGMPNNRFLAERTGGTYSTLKVQPAELEDSGVYFCAGSQGYEQYFGPGTRLTVT.

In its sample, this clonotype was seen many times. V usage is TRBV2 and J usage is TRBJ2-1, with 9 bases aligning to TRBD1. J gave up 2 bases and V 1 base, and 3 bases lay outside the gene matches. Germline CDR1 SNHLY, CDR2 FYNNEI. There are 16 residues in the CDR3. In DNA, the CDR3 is TGTGCCAGCAGTGAAGTCGGACAGGGGCCCTACAATGAGCAGTTCTTC. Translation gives CASSEVGQGPYNEQFF.

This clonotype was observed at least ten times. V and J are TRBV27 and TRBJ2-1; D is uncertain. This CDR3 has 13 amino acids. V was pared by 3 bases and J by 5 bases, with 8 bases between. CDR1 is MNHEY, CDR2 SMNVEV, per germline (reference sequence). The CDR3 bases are TGTGCCAGCAGTTTCCGAATGGACAATGAGCAGTTCTTC. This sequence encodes CASSFRMDNEQFF.